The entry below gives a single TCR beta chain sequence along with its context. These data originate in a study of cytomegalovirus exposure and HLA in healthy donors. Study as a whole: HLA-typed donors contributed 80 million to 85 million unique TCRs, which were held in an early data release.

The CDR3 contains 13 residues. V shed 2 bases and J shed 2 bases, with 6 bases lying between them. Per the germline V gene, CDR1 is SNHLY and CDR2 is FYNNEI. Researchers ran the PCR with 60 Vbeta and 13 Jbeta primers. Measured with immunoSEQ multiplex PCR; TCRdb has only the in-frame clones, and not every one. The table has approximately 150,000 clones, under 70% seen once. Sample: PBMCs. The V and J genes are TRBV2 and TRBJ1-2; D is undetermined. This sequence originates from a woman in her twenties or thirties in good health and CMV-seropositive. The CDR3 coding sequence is TGTGCCAGCAGTGAAAACGGGAACTATGGCTACACCTTC. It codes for CASSENGNYGYTF.